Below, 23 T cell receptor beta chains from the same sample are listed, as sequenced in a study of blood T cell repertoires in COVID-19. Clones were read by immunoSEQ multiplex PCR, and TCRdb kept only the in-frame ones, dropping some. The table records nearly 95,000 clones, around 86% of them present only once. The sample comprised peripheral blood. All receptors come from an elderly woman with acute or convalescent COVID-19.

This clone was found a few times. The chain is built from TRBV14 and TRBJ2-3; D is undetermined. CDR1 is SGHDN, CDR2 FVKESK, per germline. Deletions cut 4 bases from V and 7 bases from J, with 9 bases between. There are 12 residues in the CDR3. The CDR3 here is CASSPSGYTQYF. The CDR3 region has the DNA TGTGCCAGCAGCCCGAGTGGTTATACGCAGTATTTT.

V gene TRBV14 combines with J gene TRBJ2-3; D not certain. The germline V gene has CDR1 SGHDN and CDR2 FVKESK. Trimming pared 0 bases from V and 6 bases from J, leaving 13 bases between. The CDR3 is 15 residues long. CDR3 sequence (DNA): TGTGCCAGCAGCCAAGATCGGGTCCATGCGGATACGCAGTATTTT. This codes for CASSQDRVHADTQYF.

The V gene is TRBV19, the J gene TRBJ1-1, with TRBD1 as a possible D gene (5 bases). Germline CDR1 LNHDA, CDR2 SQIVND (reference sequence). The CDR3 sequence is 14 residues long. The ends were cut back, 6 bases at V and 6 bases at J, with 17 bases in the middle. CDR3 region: CASSNLQGFSEAFF. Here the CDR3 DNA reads TGTGCCAGTAGCAACCTTCAGGGTTTCTCTGAAGCTTTCTTT.

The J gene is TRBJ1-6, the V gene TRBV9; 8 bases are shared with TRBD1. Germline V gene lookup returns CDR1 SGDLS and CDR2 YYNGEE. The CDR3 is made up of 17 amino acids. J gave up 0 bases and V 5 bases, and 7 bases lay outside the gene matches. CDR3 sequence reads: CASSRTGGSSYNSPLHF. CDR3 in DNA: TGTGCCAGCAGTCGAACAGGGGGAAGCTCCTATAATTCACCCCTCCACTTT.

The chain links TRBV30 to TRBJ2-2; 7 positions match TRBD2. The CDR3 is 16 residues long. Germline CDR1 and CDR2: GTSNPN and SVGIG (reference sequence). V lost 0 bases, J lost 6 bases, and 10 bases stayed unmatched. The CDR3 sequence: CAWSVLGLVNSGELFF. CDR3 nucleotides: TGTGCCTGGAGTGTACTAGGACTAGTAAATTCCGGGGAGCTGTTTTTT.

This CDR3 is CASSYGPAGGAYNEQFF. In DNA, the CDR3 is TGTGCCAGCAGTTACGGGCCGGCAGGGGGCGCCTACAATGAGCAGTTCTTC. The chain has TRBV6-2 or TRBV6-3 and TRBJ2-1, with 8 bases fitting TRBD1. CDR1 is MNHEY, CDR2 SVGEGT, per germline. The trim removed 2 bases at V and 2 bases at J, leaving 8 bases unmatched. The CDR3 length is 17 residues.

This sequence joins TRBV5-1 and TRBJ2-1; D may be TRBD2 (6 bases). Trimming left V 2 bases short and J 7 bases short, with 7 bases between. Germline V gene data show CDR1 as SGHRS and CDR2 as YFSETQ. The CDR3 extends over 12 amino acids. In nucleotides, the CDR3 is TGCGCCAGCAGCTTTCGGGGGAATGAGCAGTTCTTC. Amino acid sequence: CASSFRGNEQFF.

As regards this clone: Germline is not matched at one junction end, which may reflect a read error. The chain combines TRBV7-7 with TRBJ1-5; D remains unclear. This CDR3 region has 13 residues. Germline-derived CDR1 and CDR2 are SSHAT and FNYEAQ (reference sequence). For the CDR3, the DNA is TGTGCTAGCAGCCTACAGCACAATCAGCCCCAGCATTTT. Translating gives CASSLQHNQPQHF. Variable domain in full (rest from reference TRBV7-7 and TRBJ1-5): GAGVSQSPRYKVTKRGQDVTLRCDPISSHATLYWYQQALGQGPEFLTYFNYEAQPDKSGLPSDRFSAERPEGSISTLTIQRTEQRDSAMYRCASSLQHNQPQHFGDGTRLSIL.

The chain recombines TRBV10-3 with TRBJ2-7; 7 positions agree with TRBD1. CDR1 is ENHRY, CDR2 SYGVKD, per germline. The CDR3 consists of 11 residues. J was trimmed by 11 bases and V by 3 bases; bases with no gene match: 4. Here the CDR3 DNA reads TGTGCCATCAGTGAAGGGGGCACGGAGTACTTC. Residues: CAISEGGTEYF.

CDR3 sequence reads: CASSLRSRSYNEQFF. For the CDR3, the DNA is TGTGCCAGCAGCCTAAGGAGCCGCTCCTACAATGAGCAGTTCTTC. This chain joins TRBV5-8 and TRBJ2-1; D gene ambiguous. This CDR3 contains 15 residues. V gave up 4 bases and J gave up 0 bases, with 11 bases separating them. CDR1 is SGHTS, CDR2 YDEGEE, per germline.

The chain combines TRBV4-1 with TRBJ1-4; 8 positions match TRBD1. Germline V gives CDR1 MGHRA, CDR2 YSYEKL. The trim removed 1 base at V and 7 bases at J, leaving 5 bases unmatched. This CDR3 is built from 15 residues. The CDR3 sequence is CASSQGQGWGEKLFF. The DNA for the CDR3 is TGCGCCAGCAGCCAAGGACAGGGGTGGGGTGAAAAACTGTTTTTT.

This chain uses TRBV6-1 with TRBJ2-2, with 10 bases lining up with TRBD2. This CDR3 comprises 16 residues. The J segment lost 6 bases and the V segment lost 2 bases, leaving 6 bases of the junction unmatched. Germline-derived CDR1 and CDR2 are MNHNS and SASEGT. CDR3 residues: CASSEISGRKSGELFF. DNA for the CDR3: TGTGCCAGCAGTGAAATTAGCGGGAGGAAGTCCGGGGAGCTGTTTTTT.

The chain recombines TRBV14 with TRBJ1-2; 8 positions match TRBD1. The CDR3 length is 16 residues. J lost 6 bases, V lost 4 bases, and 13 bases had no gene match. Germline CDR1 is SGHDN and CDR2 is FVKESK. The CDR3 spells CASSPSQGAPLNGYTF. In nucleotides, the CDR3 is TGTGCCAGCAGCCCTTCCCAGGGGGCGCCCCTGAATGGCTACACCTTC. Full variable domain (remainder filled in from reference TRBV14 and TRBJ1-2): EAGVTQFPSHSVIEKGQTVTLRCDPISGHDNLYWYRRVMGKEIKFLLHFVKESKQDESGMPNNRFLAERTGGTYSTLKVQPAELEDSGVYFCASSPSQGAPLNGYTFGSGTRLTVV.

CDR3 sequence reads: CASSLVGTADQPQHF. The CDR3 DNA reads TGTGCCAGCTCACTCGTTGGGACAGCAGATCAGCCCCAGCATTTT. J is TRBJ1-5 and V is TRBV18, with 7 bases aligning to TRBD1. This CDR3 spans 15 amino acids. Per the germline V gene, CDR1 is KGHSH and CDR2 is LQKENI. V was pared by 4 bases and J by 5 bases, with 8 bases of the junction left unmatched.

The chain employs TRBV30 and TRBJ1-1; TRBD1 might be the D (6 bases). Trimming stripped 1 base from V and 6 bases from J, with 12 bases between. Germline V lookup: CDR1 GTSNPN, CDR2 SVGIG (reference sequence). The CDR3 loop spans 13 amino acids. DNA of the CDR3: TGTGCCTGGAGTGGACAGGTCTTCGCTGAAGCTTTCTTT. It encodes CAWSGQVFAEAFF.

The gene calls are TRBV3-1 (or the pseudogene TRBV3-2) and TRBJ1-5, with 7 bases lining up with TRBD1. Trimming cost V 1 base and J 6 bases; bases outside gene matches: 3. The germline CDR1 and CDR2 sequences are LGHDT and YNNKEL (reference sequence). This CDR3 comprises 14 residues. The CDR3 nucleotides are TGTGCCAGCAGCCAAGCTGGGACAGTTCAGCCCCAGCATTTT. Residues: CASSQAGTVQPQHF.

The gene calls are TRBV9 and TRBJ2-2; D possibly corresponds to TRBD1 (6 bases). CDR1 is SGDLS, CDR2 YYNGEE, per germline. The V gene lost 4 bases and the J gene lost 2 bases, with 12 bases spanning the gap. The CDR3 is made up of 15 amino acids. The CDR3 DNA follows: TGTGCCAGCAGCCAGCCGGGACACAACACCGGGGAGCTGTTTTTT. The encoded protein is CASSQPGHNTGELFF.

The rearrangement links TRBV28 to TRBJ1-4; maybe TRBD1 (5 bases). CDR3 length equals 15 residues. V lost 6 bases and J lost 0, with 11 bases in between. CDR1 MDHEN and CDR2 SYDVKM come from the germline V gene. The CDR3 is CASRSTGATNEKLFF. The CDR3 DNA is TGTGCCAGCAGGTCGACGGGGGCAACTAATGAAAAACTGTTTTTT.

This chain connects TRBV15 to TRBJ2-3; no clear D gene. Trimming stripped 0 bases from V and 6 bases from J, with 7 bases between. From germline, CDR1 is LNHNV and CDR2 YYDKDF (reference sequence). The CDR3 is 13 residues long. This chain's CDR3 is CATSRDRSDTQYF. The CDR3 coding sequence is TGTGCCACCAGCAGAGATCGTTCGGATACGCAGTATTTT.

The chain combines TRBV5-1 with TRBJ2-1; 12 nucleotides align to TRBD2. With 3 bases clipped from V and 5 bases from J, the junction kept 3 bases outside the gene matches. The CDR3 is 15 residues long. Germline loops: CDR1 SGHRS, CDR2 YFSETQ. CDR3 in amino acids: CASSWTSGTHNEQFF. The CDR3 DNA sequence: TGCGCCAGCAGCTGGACTAGCGGGACGCACAATGAGCAGTTCTTC.

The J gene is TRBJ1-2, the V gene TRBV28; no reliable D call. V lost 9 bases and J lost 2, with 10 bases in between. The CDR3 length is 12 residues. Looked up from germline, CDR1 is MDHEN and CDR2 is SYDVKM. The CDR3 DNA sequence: TGTGCCAGTGTGACAACAAACTATGGCTACACCTTC. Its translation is CASVTTNYGYTF.

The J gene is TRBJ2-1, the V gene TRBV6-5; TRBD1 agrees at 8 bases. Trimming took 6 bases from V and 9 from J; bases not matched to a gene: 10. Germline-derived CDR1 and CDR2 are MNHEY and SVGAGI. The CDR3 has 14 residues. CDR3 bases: TGTGCCAGCAGAGCGGACAGGGCCAATGGTGAGCAGTTCTTC. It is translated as CASRADRANGEQFF.

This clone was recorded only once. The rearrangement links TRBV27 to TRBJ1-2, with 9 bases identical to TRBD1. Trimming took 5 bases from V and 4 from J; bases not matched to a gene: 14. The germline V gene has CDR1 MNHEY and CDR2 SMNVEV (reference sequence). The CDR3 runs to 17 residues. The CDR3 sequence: CASSPTGTGSVGYGYTF. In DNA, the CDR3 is TGTGCCAGCAGTCCCACCGGGACAGGGTCCGTCGGCTATGGCTACACCTTC.